The 29 T cell receptor beta chains below were found in one sample sequenced in a study of blood T cell repertoires in COVID-19. The data were produced by immunoSEQ multiplex PCR, yet TCRdb's version contains in-frame clones alone and is incomplete. The table has 250,000 to 300,000 clones, approximately 83% seen once. What was sequenced was peripheral blood. These receptors were taken from a woman between 65 and 79 years old with acute or convalescent COVID-19.

The CDR3 sequence: CASSVLTSGVGEQFF. As DNA, the CDR3 is TGTGCCAGCAGCGTATTAACTAGCGGGGTAGGTGAGCAGTTCTTC. This sequence joins TRBV9 and TRBJ2-1, with 10 bases lining up with TRBD2. Germline CDR1 and CDR2: SGDLS and YYNGEE. The J segment lost 9 bases and the V segment lost 1 base, leaving 7 bases of the junction unmatched. The CDR3 covers 15 residues.

The chain combines TRBV19 with TRBJ2-7, with D tentatively TRBD2 (6 bases). The germline gives CDR1 LNHDA, CDR2 SQIVND (reference sequence). The CDR3 loop spans 15 amino acids. The germline V and J ends were trimmed by 1 base and 1 base, with 11 bases remaining between them. CDR3 bases: TGTGCCAGTAGTATAGCGCAGGGAGGATCCTACGAGCAGTACTTC. Protein product: CASSIAQGGSYEQYF.

This clone was seen only once. The chain has TRBV25-1 and TRBJ2-5, with D perhaps TRBD1 (6 bases). Germline assignment: CDR1 MGHDK and CDR2 SYGVNS. CDR3 length equals 16 residues. Trimming pared 1 base from V and 5 bases from J, leaving 17 bases between. The CDR3 nucleotides are TGTGCCAGCAGTGAATCCCCGCAGGGGCGAGGGGAGACCCAGTACTTC. Translated, it gives CASSESPQGRGETQYF.

This chain links TRBV3-1 (or the pseudogene TRBV3-2) with TRBJ1-6; D not certain. V lost 4 bases, J lost 0 bases, and 13 bases lay in between. Germline CDR1 is LGHDT and CDR2 is YNNKEL (reference sequence). The CDR3 has 17 residues. The CDR3 here is CASSRKTTSSYNSPLHF. The CDR3 region has the DNA TGTGCCAGCAGCCGGAAGACAACCAGCTCCTATAATTCACCCCTCCACTTT.

This chain links TRBV12-3 or TRBV12-4 with TRBJ2-1; TRBD1 matches 7 bases. This CDR3 contains 13 residues. V lost 6 bases, J lost 6 bases, and 5 bases stayed unmatched. CDR3: CASSRRGSNEQFF. The CDR3 coding sequence is TGTGCCAGCAGCCGCAGGGGGTCCAATGAGCAGTTCTTC.

This clone was recorded once. The CDR3 sequence is CASSSRDRFEKLFF. CDR3 DNA: TGTGCCAGCAGTTCTCGGGACAGGTTCGAAAAACTGTTTTTT. The chain couples TRBV2 to TRBJ1-4; 8 nucleotides match TRBD1. Germline V CDR1 and CDR2: SNHLY, FYNNEI. The CDR3 totals 14 residues. With V trimmed by 5 bases and J by 8 bases, 7 bases remained unmatched.

The rearrangement links TRBV5-1 to TRBJ1-6; 7 bases map to TRBD1. Trimming cost V 4 bases and J 10 bases; bases outside gene matches: 8. CDR3 length: 14 amino acids. Per germline, CDR1 SGHRS and CDR2 YFSETQ. The CDR3 region is CASSVGQPFSPLHF. The CDR3 nucleotides are TGCGCCAGCAGCGTGGGACAGCCATTCTCACCCCTCCACTTT. Supplemented by reference TRBV5-1 and TRBJ1-6, the full variable domain reads KAGVTQTPRYLIKTRGQQVTLSCSPISGHRSVSWYQQTPGQGLQFLFEYFSETQRNKGNFPGRFSGRQFSNSRSEMNVSTLELGDSALYLCASSVGQPFSPLHFGNGTRLTVT.

CDR3 nucleotide sequence: TGTGCCAGCAGTTTCAACAGAGATCAGCCCCAGCATTTT. Amino acids: CASSFNRDQPQHF. V and J are TRBV6-5 and TRBJ1-5; D ambiguous. The CDR3 consists of 13 residues. CDR1 MNHEY and CDR2 SVGAGI come from the germline V gene. V dropped 4 bases and J dropped 5 bases, with 9 bases sitting between them.

The chain has TRBV3-1 (or the pseudogene TRBV3-2) and TRBJ2-3; possible D gene TRBD2, 6 bases. The germline V gene encodes CDR1 LGHDT and CDR2 YNNKEL (reference sequence). V lost 0 bases and J 13 bases, leaving 14 bases between the germline ends. The CDR3 contains 13 residues. CDR3 region: CASSQDQRGTEYF. CDR3 in DNA: TGTGCCAGCAGCCAAGATCAACGGGGGACGGAGTATTTT.

This clone occurred a few times. The chain joins TRBV7-8 to TRBJ1-5, with a tentative D call TRBD1 (6 bases). The CDR3 has 15 amino acids. Looked up from germline, CDR1 is SGHVS and CDR2 is FQNEAQ. Trimming left V 3 bases short and J 2 bases short, with 11 bases between. CDR3 sequence: CASSFGRGGNQPQHF. The CDR3 nucleotides are TGTGCCAGCAGCTTTGGCAGGGGTGGCAATCAGCCCCAGCATTTT.

The CDR3 spells CASRQTGFDTEAFF. Here the CDR3 DNA reads TGTGCCAGCAGACAAACAGGATTCGACACTGAAGCTTTCTTT. V is TRBV25-1 and J is TRBJ1-1; tentatively, D is TRBD1 (5 bases). The CDR3 contains 14 residues. Between the trimmed V and J ends, which lost 6 bases and 3 bases, there was a span of 14 bases. Germline CDR1 is MGHDK and CDR2 is SYGVNS.

V gene TRBV9 combines with J gene TRBJ2-3, with TRBD2 as a possible D gene (6 bases). Trimming removed 2 bases at V and 0 bases at J, with 13 bases between. CDR1 and CDR2 from the germline V gene are SGDLS and YYNGEE. The CDR3 covers 16 residues. CDR3 loop: CASSVRGTLSTDTQYF. The DNA of the CDR3 is TGTGCCAGCAGCGTCCGGGGGACCCTAAGCACAGATACGCAGTATTTT.

The chain carries TRBV19 and TRBJ1-5; possibly TRBD1 for D (6 bases). Germline V lookup: CDR1 LNHDA, CDR2 SQIVND (reference sequence). Trimming pared 4 bases from V and 2 bases from J, leaving 15 bases between. This CDR3 has 16 amino acids. This chain's CDR3 is CASSTGHRGGNQPQHF. The CDR3 nucleotides read TGTGCCAGTAGTACGGGACATCGGGGAGGCAATCAGCCCCAGCATTTT.

The rearrangement joins TRBV11-2 to TRBJ1-2; D is possibly TRBD1 (5 bases). The CDR3 is 13 residues long. Trimming stripped 5 bases from V and 6 bases from J, with 13 bases between. CDR1 and CDR2 from the germline V gene are SGHAT and FQNNGV. The CDR3 DNA follows: TGTGCCAGCAGCGGGGCGACTGGAGATGGCTACACCTTC. The encoded protein is CASSGATGDGYTF.

The rearrangement joins TRBV18 to TRBJ2-7; D is perhaps TRBD1 (5 bases). This CDR3 has 13 residues. Looked up from germline, CDR1 is KGHSH and CDR2 is LQKENI. V was clipped by 4 bases and J by 6 bases, with 13 bases between them. DNA for the CDR3: TGTGCCAGCTCACTCCAGAAAGGGGTCGAGCAGTACTTC. This translates into CASSLQKGVEQYF.

The V call is TRBV30, the J call TRBJ2-3; 7 bases map to TRBD2. The CDR3 is made up of 14 amino acids. Germline-derived CDR1 and CDR2 are GTSNPN and SVGIG (reference sequence). J lost 5 bases, V lost 1 base, and 6 bases had no gene match. CDR3 sequence: CAWSASGERDTQYF. The CDR3 region has the DNA TGTGCCTGGAGTGCCAGCGGGGAAAGAGATACGCAGTATTTT.

V is TRBV9 and J is TRBJ2-3, with 9 bases aligning to TRBD2. The CDR3 spans 15 residues. J gave up 2 bases and V 5 bases, and 6 bases lay outside the gene matches. CDR1 is SGDLS and CDR2 is YYNGEE in the germline V gene. CDR3 sequence: CASSVLAGVTDTQYF. In nucleotides, the CDR3 is TGTGCCAGCAGTGTCTTAGCGGGGGTCACAGATACGCAGTATTTT.

This chain joins TRBV27 and TRBJ1-2, with D possibly TRBD1 on 6 matching bases. The CDR3 is 13 residues long. Trimming removed 5 bases from V and 6 bases from J, with 13 bases in between. The germline gives CDR1 MNHEY, CDR2 SMNVEV (reference sequence). The DNA for the CDR3 is TGTGCCAGCAGTCCCAGGGACACCGATGGCTACACCTTC. This translates into CASSPRDTDGYTF.

The rearrangement joins TRBV7-9 to TRBJ2-7; tentatively, D is TRBD2 (5 bases). Germline CDR1 and CDR2: SEHNR and FQNEAQ (reference sequence). The CDR3 sequence is 14 residues long. V shed 3 bases and J shed 3 bases, with 12 bases lying between them. CDR3 DNA sequence: TGTGCCAGCAGCTTTCAAGGGAGCCTCTACGAGCAGTACTTC. This codes for CASSFQGSLYEQYF.

The V and J genes are TRBV11-3 and TRBJ2-3; 12 positions agree with TRBD2. CDR3 size: 16 residues. V was clipped by 4 bases and J by 0 bases; unmatched bases: 2. Germline V gene data show CDR1 as SGHNT and CDR2 as YENEEA. The CDR3 DNA is TGTGCCAGCAGCTCAGGACTAGCGGGGAGCACAGATACGCAGTATTTT. Protein product: CASSSGLAGSTDTQYF.

The V gene is TRBV3-1 (or the pseudogene TRBV3-2), the J gene TRBJ2-7, with D possibly matching TRBD2 (5 bases). Per the germline V gene, CDR1 is LGHDT and CDR2 is YNNKEL (reference sequence). V lost 3 bases and J 0 bases, leaving 21 bases between the germline ends. There are 18 residues in the CDR3. The CDR3 bases are TGTGCCAGCAGCCAGGCTATAGCGAACCCGACGAGCTCCTACGAGCAGTACTTC. It specifies CASSQAIANPTSSYEQYF.

A single count supports this clone. The chain is built from TRBV5-4 and TRBJ2-3; no firm D call. The V end was cut by 3 bases, the J end by 1 base, with 9 bases between. The CDR3 runs to 14 residues. Germline V gene lookup returns CDR1 SGHNT and CDR2 YYREEE (reference sequence). CDR3 nucleotide sequence: TGTGCCAGCAGCTACCGCATAGGCACAGATACGCAGTATTTT. As protein: CASSYRIGTDTQYF. Variable domain in full (rest from reference TRBV5-4 and TRBJ2-3): ETGVTQSPTHLIKTRGQQVTLRCSSQSGHNTVSWYQQALGQGPQFIFQYYREEENGRGNFPPRFSGLQFPNYSSELNVNALELDDSALYLCASSYRIGTDTQYFGPGTRLTVL.

This clone was detected only once. This chain links TRBV6-4 with TRBJ2-1; 10 bases line up with TRBD1. V trimming: 4 bases; J trimming: 9 bases; junction bases outside the gene matches: 9. Germline V gene lookup returns CDR1 MRHNA and CDR2 SNTAGT. The CDR3 covers 15 residues. This CDR3 is CASSVTGQGSGEQFF. CDR3 DNA sequence: TGTGCCAGCAGTGTAACGGGACAGGGGTCGGGTGAGCAGTTCTTC.

The chain carries TRBV2 and TRBJ1-5; 7 bases line up with TRBD1. This CDR3 region has 13 residues. Trimming removed 6 bases from V and 4 bases from J; junction bases left unmatched: 3. The V gene's germline CDR1 is SNHLY and CDR2 FYNNEI. CDR3 sequence reads: CASRRDSNQPQHF. Written as DNA, the CDR3 is TGTGCCAGCAGGCGGGACAGTAATCAGCCCCAGCATTTT.

CDR3 sequence (DNA): TGTGCCAGCACTTTGCAGGGCAGCACTGAAGCTTTCTTT. Its protein product is CASTLQGSTEAFF. The genes are TRBV2 and TRBJ1-1, with a tentative D call TRBD1 (5 bases). The germline V and J ends were trimmed by 7 bases and 4 bases, with 13 bases remaining between them. Germline V CDR1 and CDR2: SNHLY, FYNNEI. This CDR3 spans 13 amino acids.

This sequence joins TRBV3-1 (or the pseudogene TRBV3-2) and TRBJ1-1, with 7 positions matching TRBD1. The J segment lost 1 base and the V segment lost 8 bases, leaving 4 bases of the junction unmatched. Germline CDR1 is LGHDT and CDR2 is YNNKEL (reference sequence). This CDR3 is 13 amino acids long. The CDR3, as DNA: TGTGCCAGCGCCGGGACAGCGAACACTGAAGCTTTCTTT. Its protein product is CASAGTANTEAFF.

The rearrangement links TRBV30 to TRBJ1-1, with D maybe TRBD1 (6 bases). The CDR3 length is 13 residues. With 2 bases removed from V and 1 base from J, the gap between germline ends came to 8 bases. From germline, CDR1 is GTSNPN and CDR2 SVGIG (reference sequence). The CDR3: CAWSLQGNTEAFF. In nucleotides, the CDR3 is TGTGCCTGGAGTTTACAGGGGAACACTGAAGCTTTCTTT.

Written as DNA, the CDR3 is TGTGCCAGCAGCCAAGAGGGGGGGACCTATGGCTACACCTTC. It specifies CASSQEGGTYGYTF. The rearrangement links TRBV3-1 (or the pseudogene TRBV3-2) to TRBJ1-2, with D perhaps TRBD1 (5 bases). Trimming shortened V by 0 bases and J by 4 bases, and 9 bases separated the two germline ends. CDR1 LGHDT and CDR2 YNNKEL come from the germline V gene (reference sequence). The CDR3 is 14 residues long.

CDR3 sequence: CASSRPQGCVEAFF. CDR3 bases: TGCGCCAGCAGTCGGCCCCAGGGTTGTGTGGAAGCTTTCTTT. The rearrangement links TRBV23-1 to TRBJ1-1; D might be TRBD1 (5 bases). TRBV23-1 is an ORF; its function is uncertain. The CDR3 is 14 amino acids. V shed 4 bases and J shed 8 bases, with 17 bases lying between them.